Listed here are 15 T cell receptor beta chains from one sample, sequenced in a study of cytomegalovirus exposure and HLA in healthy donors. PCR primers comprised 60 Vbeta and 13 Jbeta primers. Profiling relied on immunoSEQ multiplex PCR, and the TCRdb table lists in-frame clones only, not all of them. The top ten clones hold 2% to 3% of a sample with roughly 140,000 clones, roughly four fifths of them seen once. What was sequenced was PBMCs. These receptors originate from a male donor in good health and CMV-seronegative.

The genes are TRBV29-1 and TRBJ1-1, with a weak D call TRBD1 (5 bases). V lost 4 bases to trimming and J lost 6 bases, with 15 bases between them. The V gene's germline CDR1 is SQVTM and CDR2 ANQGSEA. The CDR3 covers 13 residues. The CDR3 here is CSVAQGWGAEAFF. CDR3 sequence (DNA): TGCAGCGTTGCTCAAGGGTGGGGGGCTGAAGCTTTCTTT.

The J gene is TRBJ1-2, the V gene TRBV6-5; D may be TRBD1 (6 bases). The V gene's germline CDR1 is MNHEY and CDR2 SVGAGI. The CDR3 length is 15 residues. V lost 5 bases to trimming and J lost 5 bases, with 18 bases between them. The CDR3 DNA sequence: TGTGCCAGCAGTCAACAGGGCGGAGGATGGTATGGCTACACCTTC. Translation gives CASSQQGGGWYGYTF.

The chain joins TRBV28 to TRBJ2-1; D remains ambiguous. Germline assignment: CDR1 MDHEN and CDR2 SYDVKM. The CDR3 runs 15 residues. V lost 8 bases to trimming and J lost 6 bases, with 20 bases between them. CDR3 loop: CASSETPSLPNEQFF. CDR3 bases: TGTGCCAGCTCCGAGACTCCGAGCTTGCCCAATGAGCAGTTCTTC.

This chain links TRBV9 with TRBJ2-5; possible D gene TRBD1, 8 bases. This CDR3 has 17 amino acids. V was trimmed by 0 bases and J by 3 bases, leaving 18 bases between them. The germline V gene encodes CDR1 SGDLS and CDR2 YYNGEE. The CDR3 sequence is CASSVDLDREGKETQYF. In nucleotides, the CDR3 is TGTGCCAGCAGCGTAGACCTGGACAGGGAGGGGAAAGAGACCCAGTACTTC.

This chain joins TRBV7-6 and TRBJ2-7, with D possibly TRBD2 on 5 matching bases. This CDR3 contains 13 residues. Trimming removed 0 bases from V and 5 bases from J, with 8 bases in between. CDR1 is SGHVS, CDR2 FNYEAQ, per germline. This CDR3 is CASSLAGIHEQYF. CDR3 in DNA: TGTGCCAGCAGCTTAGCCGGGATCCACGAGCAGTACTTC.

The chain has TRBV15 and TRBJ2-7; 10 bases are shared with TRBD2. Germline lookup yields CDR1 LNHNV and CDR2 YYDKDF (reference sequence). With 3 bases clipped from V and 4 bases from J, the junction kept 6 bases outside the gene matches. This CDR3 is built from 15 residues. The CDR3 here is CATSSGLAELYEQYF. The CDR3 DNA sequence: TGTGCCACCAGCAGTGGACTAGCGGAGTTATACGAGCAGTACTTC.

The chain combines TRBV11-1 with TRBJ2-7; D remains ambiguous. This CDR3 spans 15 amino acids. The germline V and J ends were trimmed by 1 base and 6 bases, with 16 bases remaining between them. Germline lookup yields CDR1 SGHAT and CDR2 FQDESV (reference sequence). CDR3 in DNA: TGTGCCAGCAGCTTAGGCATCGGAGACGGATTCGAGCAGTACTTC. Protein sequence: CASSLGIGDGFEQYF.

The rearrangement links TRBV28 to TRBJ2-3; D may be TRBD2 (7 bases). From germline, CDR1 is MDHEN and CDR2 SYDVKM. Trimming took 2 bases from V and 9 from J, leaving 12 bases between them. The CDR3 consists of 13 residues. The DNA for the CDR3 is TGTGCCAGCAGTTTAGCGGGGGCTGGGACGCAGTATTTT. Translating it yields CASSLAGAGTQYF.

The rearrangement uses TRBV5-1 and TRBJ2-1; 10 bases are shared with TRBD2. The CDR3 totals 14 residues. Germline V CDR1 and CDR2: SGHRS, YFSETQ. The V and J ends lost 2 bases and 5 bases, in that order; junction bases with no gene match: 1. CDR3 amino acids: CASSFSGGDNEQFF. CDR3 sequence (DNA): TGCGCCAGCAGCTTCAGCGGGGGGGACAATGAGCAGTTCTTC.

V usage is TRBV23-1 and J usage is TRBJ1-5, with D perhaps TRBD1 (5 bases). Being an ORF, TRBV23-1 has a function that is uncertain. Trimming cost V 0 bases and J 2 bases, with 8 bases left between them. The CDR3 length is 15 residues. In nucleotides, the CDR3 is TGCGCCAGCAGTCAATCCGACAGCGGCAATCAGCCCCAGCATTTT. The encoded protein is CASSQSDSGNQPQHF.

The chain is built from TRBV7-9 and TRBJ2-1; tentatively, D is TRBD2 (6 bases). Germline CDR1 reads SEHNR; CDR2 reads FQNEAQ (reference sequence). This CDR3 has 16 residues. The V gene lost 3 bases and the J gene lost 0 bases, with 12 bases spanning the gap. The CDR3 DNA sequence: TGTGCCAGCAGCTTGGCGGGACCGCGCTCCTACAATGAGCAGTTCTTC. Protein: CASSLAGPRSYNEQFF.

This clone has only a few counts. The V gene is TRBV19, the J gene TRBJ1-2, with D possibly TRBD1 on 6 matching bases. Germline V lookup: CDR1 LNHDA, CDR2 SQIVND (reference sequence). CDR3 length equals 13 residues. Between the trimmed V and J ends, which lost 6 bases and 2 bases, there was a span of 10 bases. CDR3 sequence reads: CASRPRGNYGYTF. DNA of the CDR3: TGTGCCAGTAGGCCTAGGGGGAACTATGGCTACACCTTC.

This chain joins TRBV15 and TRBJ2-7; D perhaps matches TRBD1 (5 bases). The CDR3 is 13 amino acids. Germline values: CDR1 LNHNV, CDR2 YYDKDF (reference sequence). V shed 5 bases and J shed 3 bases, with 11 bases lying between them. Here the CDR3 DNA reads TGTGCCACCAGCGGGGCGCTTTTCTACGAGCAGTACTTC. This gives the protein CATSGALFYEQYF.

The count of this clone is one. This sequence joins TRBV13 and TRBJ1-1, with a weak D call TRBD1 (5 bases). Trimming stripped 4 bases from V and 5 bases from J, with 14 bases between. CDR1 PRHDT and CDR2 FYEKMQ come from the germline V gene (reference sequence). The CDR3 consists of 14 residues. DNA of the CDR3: TGTGCCAGCAGCTCATCAGGGCATGGTACTGAAGCTTTCTTT. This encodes CASSSSGHGTEAFF.

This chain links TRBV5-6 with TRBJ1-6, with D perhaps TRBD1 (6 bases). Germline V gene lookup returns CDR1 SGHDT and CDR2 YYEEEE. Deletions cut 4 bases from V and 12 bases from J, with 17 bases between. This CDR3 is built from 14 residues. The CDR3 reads CASSVDRSSGPLHF. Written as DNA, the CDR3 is TGTGCCAGCAGCGTAGACAGGTCCTCTGGACCCCTCCACTTT.